The rows below give T cell receptor beta chains drawn from one sample of a study of blood T cell repertoires in COVID-19. Data came from immunoSEQ multiplex PCR; TCRdb stores just in-frame clones and leaves some out. Of roughly 250,000 clones in the sample, roughly 90% were seen once. Source material: PBMCs or T cells enriched from blood (not recorded which). Receptors were obtained from a middle-aged woman with acute COVID-19. CDR3s include the opening cysteine and the closing phenylalanine or tryptophan. D genes are given only for firm matches.

V | D | length | CDR3
TRBV15 | TRBD1 | 15 | CATSSAGTGDEKLFF
TRBV5-6 | TRBD2 | 16 | CASIPGLAVNTGELFF
TRBV6-2/TRBV6-3 | TRBD2 | 16 | CASSLPSGRPSYEQYF
TRBV19 | NA | 14 | CASSSGGAGEKLFF
TRBV6-2/TRBV6-3 | TRBD1 | 14 | CASSRTGVNQPQHF
TRBV5-4 | NA | 13 | CASSFPENYGYTF
TRBV7-3 | TRBD2 | 18 | CASSFGAIAGGLPDTQYF
TRBV4-3 | TRBD1 | 15 | CASSQAGTGAYEQYF
TRBV4-2 | NA | 11 | CASRGAYEQFF
TRBV4-2 | NA | 17 | CASSRDEVGPGDYEQYF
TRBV7-2 | TRBD1 | 18 | CASSLRAGTGALNTEAFF
TRBV21-1 | NA | 19 | CASSRQGGLAGSNTGELFF
TRBV21-1 | NA | 17 | CASSTPIGGSGANVLTF
TRBV5-4 | NA | 15 | CASSLETSRQETQYF
TRBV3-1/TRBV3-2 | TRBD1 | 15 | CASSQGDRKNTEAFF
TRBV7-8 | TRBD2 | 16 | CASSSIAGGPVDTQYF
TRBV19 | TRBD1 | 13 | CASTEGAIGGYTF
TRBV6-2/TRBV6-3 | TRBD2 | 19 | CASSYSPSYSGRNFYEQYF
TRBV28 | TRBD1 | 15 | CASSHGGQVNSPLHF
TRBV24-1 | TRBD2 | 14 | CATSRSGTNNEQFF
TRBV5-1 | NA | 14 | CASSRGEGITEAFF
TRBV5-5 | NA | 13 | CASSLRQVYGYTF
TRBV5-4 | TRBD2 | 15 | CASSWQAGGPYEQYF
TRBV15 | NA | 14 | CATSRDNPGYGYTF
TRBV27 | NA | 13 | CASSTRSGYEQYF
TRBV2 | NA | 12 | CASTPYINEQYF
TRBV2 | NA | 15 | CASIIEELANYGYTF
TRBV6-5 | NA | 12 | CASSRGGYGYTF
TRBV5-4 | NA | 14 | CASSFWTNTDTQYF
TRBV27 | TRBD2 | 16 | CASSKGQAGGTYEQYF
TRBV7-9 | TRBD1 | 14 | CASSGATGVYGYTF
TRBV7-6 | NA | 15 | CASTPSTGLNTEAFF
TRBV4-3 | TRBD2 | 18 | CASSQEGLAGGPTDTQYF
TRBV19 | NA | 19 | CASSIAPWDTRAMNTEAFF
TRBV6-5 | NA | 13 | CASRRQENTEAFF
TRBV25-1 | TRBD1 | 15 | CASSIQGEVNTEAFF
TRBV19 | NA | 14 | CASSMVGANSPLHF
TRBV3-1/TRBV3-2 | TRBD2 | 17 | CASSQGWGGGAFETQYF
TRBV4-1 | TRBD1 | 15 | CASSPSRRDREGQYF
TRBV4-1 | NA | 16 | CASSQGHSGSNQPQHF
TRBV29-1 | TRBD1 | 14 | CSVEGGTGNTEAFF
TRBV7-2 | TRBD1 | 16 | CASSLEGQNYNSPLHF
TRBV7-9 | TRBD1 | 16 | CASRPGTGSTTYEQYF
TRBV19 | TRBD2 | 15 | CASSPLQGGTGELFF
TRBV3-1/TRBV3-2 | NA | 14 | CASSDYWENQPQHF
TRBV11-3 | NA | 19 | CASSLGSRDSLKNTGELFF
TRBV7-7 | TRBD2 | 18 | CASSLSPPAGGPYNEQFF